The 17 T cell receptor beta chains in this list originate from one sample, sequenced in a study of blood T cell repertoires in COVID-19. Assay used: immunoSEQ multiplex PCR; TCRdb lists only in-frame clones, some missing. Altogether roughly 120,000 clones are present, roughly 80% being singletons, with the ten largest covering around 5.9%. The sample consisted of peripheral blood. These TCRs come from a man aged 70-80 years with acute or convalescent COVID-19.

CDR3 sequence: CASSLSAEPTDTQYF. The CDR3 nucleotides are TGCGCCAGCAGCTTGTCCGCGGAACCCACAGATACGCAGTATTTT. V is TRBV5-1 and J is TRBJ2-3; D uncertain. Per germline, CDR1 SGHRS and CDR2 YFSETQ. The V end lost 1 base, the J end lost 2 bases, and 11 bases lay between the germline ends. The CDR3 is 15 amino acids.

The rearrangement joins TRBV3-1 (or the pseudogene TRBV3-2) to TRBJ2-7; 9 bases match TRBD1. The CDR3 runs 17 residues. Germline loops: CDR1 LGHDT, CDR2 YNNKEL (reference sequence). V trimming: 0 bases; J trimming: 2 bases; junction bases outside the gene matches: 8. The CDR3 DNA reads TGTGCCAGCAGCCAAGATGTTGGCGACAGGGGGACCTACGAGCAGTACTTC. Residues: CASSQDVGDRGTYEQYF.

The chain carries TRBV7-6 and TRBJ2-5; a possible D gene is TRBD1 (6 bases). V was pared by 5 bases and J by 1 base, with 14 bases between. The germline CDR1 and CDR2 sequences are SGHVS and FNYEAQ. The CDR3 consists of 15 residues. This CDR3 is CASSRSRGSQETQYF. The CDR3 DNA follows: TGTGCCAGCAGCCGATCCAGGGGAAGCCAAGAGACCCAGTACTTC.

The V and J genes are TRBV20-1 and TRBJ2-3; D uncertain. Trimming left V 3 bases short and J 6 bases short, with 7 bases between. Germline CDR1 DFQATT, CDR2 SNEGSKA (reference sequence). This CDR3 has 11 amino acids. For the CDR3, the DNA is TGCAGTGCTAGGTTGAGGGATACGCAGTATTTT. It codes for CSARLRDTQYF.

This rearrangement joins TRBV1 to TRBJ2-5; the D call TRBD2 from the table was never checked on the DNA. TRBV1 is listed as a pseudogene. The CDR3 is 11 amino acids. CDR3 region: CTSGLEETQYF. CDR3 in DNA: TGCACCAGCGGCCTCGAGGAGACCCAGTACTTC.

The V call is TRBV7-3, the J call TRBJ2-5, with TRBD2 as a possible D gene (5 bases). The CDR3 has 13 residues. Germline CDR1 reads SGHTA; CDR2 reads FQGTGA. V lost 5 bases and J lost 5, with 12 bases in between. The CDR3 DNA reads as TGTGCCAGCAGCCTAAGGTCGGGGGAGACCCAGTACTTC. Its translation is CASSLRSGETQYF.

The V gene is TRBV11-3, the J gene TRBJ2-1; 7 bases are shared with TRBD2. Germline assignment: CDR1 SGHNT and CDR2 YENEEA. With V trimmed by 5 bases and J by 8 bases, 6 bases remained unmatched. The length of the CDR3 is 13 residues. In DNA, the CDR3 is TGTGCCAGCAGCGCTGGGGAGGGCGATGAGCAGTTCTTC. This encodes CASSAGEGDEQFF.

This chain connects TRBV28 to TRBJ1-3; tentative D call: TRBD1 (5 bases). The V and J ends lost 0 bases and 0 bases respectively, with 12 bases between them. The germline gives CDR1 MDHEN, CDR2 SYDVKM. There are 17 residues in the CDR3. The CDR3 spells CASSLWPGLPSGNTIYF. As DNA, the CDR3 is TGTGCCAGCAGTTTATGGCCAGGGCTACCCTCTGGAAACACCATATATTTT.

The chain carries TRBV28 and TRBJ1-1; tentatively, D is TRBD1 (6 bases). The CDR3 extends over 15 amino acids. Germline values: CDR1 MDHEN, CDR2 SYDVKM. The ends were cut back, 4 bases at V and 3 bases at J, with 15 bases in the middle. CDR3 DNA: TGTGCCAGCAGTTCCGCACAGGGAGTCGACACTGAAGCTTTCTTT. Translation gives CASSSAQGVDTEAFF.

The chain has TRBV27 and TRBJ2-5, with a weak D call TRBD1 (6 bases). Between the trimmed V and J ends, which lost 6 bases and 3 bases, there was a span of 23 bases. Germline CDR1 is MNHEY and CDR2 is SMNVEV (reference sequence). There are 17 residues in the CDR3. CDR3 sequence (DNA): TGTGCCAGCAGCCCCGGCAGGGGCCTCCCTTTTGAAGAGACCCAGTACTTC. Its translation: CASSPGRGLPFEETQYF.

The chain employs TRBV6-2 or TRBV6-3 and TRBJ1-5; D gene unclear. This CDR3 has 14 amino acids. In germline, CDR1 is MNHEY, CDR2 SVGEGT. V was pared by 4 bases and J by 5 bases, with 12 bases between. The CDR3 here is CASSLTWQDQPQHF. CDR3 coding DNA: TGTGCCAGCAGTTTGACGTGGCAGGATCAGCCCCAGCATTTT.

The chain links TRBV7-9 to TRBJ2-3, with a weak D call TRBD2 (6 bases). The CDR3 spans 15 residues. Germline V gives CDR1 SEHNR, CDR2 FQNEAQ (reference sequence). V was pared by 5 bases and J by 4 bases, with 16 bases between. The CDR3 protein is CASSLPRVAADTQYF. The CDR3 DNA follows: TGTGCCAGCAGCCTACCACGAGTAGCGGCAGATACGCAGTATTTT. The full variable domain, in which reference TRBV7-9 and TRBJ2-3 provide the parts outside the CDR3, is DTGVSQNPRHKITKRGQNVTFRCDPISEHNRLYWYRQTLGQGPEFLTYFQNEAQLEKSRLLSDRFSAERPKGSFSTLEIQRTEQGDSAMYLCASSLPRVAADTQYFGPGTRLTVL.

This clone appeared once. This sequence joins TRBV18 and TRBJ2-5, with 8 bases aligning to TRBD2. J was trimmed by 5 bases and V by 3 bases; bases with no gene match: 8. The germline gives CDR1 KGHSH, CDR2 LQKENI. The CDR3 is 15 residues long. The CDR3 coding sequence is TGTGCCAGCTCACCTGGACTAGCCCCAATTGAGACCCAGTACTTC. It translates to CASSPGLAPIETQYF.

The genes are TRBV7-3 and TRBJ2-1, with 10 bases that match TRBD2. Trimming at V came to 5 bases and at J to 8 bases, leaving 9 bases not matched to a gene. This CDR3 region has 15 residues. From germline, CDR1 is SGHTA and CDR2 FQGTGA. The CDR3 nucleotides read TGTGCCAGCAGCAATTACCTAGCGGGAGTAGATGAGCAGTTCTTC. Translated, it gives CASSNYLAGVDEQFF.

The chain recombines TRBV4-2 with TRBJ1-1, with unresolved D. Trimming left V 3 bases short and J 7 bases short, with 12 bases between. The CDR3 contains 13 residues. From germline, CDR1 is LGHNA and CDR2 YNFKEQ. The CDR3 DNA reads TGTGCCAGCAGCCAGGACCGGGCGGGTGAAGCTTTCTTT. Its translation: CASSQDRAGEAFF.

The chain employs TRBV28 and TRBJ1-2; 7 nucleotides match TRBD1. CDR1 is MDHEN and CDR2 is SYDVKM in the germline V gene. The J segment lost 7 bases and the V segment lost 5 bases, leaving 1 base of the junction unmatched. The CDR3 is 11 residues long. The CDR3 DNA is TGTGCCAGCAGTGCAGGGGGTGGCTACACCTTC. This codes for CASSAGGGYTF.

The CDR3 loop reads CASTPDSYGYTF. The CDR3, as DNA: TGTGCCAGTACCCCCGACAGCTATGGCTACACCTTC. The gene calls are TRBV19 and TRBJ1-2; TRBD1 is a possible D gene (5 bases). V was shortened by 7 bases and J by 4 bases, with 10 bases between the two germline ends. Per germline, CDR1 LNHDA and CDR2 SQIVND (reference sequence). CDR3 length equals 12 residues.